This TCR beta chain was retrieved from a study of blood T cells in healthy people across ages. Germline CDR1 and CDR2: DFQATT and SNEGSKA (reference sequence). V trimming: 6 bases; J trimming: 3 bases; junction bases outside the gene matches: 9. CDR3 length equals 15 residues. Study-wide results and caveats: Naive CD4+ cells and diversity were both higher in long-lived donors than in aged donors.

A second about 6 to 11 cycle PCR used barcoded and J-beta primers. TCRdb independently ran MiXCR on the 5' RACE reads; one entry per CDR3 protein. The sample carries around 1,100,000 distinct CDR3 sequences, roughly two fifths recorded once. They isolated at least 6 million PBMCs from each sample. This clonotype was found once. No antigen is known for it. This sequence joins TRBV20-1 and TRBJ1-1; 11 bases fit TRBD1. The receptor comes from a man between 18 and 35 years old in good health. The material sequenced was blood. CDR3 region: CSAEPPGQGDTEAFF. Written as DNA, the CDR3 is TGCAGTGCCGAACCCCCGGGACAGGGGGACACTGAAGCTTTCTTT.